This T cell receptor (beta chain) was sequenced in a study of T cells after yellow fever vaccination. Only a few counts were recorded for this clonotype. Its antigen is currently unknown. Between the trimmed V and J ends, which lost 6 bases and 5 bases, there was a span of 21 bases. The CDR3 length is 16 residues. Germline lookup yields CDR1 KGHDR and CDR2 SFDVKD. Broader study findings: A large majority of primary-vaccination clones showed up again after the booster (about 96% CD4, 75% to 90% CD8).

TCRdb used MiXCR to reprocess the 5' RACE reads, holding one entry per CDR3 protein. The sample includes a few hundred thousand distinct CDR3 sequences, roughly a sixth of them seen just once. The chain has TRBV24-1 and TRBJ2-5; D could derive from TRBD1 or TRBD2 (5 bases each). The sample here was PBMCs, taken 5 days after the first yellow fever vaccination. The TCR originated in a man aged 18 to 30 who received the YFV17D yellow fever vaccine. Written as DNA, the CDR3 is TGTGCCACCAGTTCCACCGGGACCTTCCACGGGGAGACCCAGTACTTC. Amino acid sequence: CATSSTGTFHGETQYF.